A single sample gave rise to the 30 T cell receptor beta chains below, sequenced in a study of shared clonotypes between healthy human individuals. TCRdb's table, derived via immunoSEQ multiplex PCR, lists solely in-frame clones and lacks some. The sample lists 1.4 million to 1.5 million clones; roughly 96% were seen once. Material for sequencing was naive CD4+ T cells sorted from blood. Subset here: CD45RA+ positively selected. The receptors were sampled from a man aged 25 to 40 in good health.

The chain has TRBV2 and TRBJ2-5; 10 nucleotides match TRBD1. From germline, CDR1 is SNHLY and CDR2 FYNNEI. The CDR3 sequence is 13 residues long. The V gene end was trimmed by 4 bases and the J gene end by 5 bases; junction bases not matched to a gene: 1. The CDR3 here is CASSGTGGETQYF. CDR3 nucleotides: TGTGCCAGCAGTGGGACAGGGGGTGAGACCCAGTACTTC.

CDR3 protein: CASSSGLNTGELFF. CDR3 DNA sequence: TGTGCCAGCAGTTCAGGGTTAAACACCGGGGAGCTGTTTTTT. The chain employs TRBV6-5 and TRBJ2-2, with a tentative D call TRBD1 (5 bases). Trimming removed 4 bases from V and 2 bases from J, with 8 bases in between. The CDR3 extends over 14 amino acids. Germline CDR1 and CDR2: MNHEY and SVGAGI.

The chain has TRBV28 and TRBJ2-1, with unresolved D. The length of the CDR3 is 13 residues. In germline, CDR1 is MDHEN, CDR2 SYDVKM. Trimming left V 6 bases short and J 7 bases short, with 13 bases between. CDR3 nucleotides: TGTGCCAGCAGCCTCGTCTGGGGTAATGAGCAGTTCTTC. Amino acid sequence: CASSLVWGNEQFF.

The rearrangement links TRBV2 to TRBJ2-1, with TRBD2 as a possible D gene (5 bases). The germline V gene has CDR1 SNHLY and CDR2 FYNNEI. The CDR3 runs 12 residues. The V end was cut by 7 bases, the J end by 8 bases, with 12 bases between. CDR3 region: CASTGFEDEQFF. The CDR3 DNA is TGTGCCAGCACGGGGTTTGAAGATGAGCAGTTCTTC.

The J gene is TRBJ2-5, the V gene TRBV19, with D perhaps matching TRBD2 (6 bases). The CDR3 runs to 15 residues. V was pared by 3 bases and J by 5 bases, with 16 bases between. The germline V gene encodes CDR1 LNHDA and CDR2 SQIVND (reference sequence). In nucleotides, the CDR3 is TGTGCCAGTAGTATCCCCCTTGTAGCGGACGAGACCCAGTACTTC. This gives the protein CASSIPLVADETQYF. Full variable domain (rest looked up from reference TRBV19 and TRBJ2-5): DGGITQSPKYLFRKEGQNVTLSCEQNLNHDAMYWYRQDPGQGLRLIYYSQIVNDFQKGDIAEGYSVSREKKESFPLTVTSAQKNPTAFYLCASSIPLVADETQYFGPGTRLLVL.

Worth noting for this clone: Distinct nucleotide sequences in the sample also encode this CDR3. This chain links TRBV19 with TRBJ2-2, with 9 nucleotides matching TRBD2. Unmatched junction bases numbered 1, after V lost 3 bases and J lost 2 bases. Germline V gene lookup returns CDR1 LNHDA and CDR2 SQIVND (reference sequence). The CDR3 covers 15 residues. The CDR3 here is CASSILAGNTGELFF. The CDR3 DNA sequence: TGTGCCAGTAGTATCCTAGCGGGAAACACCGGGGAGCTGTTTTTT.

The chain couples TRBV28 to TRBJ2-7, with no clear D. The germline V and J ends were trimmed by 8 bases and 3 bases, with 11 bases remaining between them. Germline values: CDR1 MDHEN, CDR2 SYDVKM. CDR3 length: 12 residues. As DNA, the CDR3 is TGTGCCAGCCGCAAGGGCTTCTACGAGCAGTACTTC. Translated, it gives CASRKGFYEQYF.

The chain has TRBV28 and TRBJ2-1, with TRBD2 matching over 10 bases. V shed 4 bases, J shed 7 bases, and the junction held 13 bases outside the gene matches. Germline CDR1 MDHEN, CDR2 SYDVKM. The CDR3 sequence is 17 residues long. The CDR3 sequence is CASSSTPLAGVGNEQFF. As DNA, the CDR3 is TGTGCCAGCAGTTCCACCCCCCTAGCGGGAGTTGGGAATGAGCAGTTCTTC.

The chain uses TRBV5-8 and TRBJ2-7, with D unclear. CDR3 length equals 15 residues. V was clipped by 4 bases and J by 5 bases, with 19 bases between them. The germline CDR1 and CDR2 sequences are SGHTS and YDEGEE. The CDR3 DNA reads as TGTGCCAGCAGCCCCGCGGTGGCCTATCGCAACGAGCAGTACTTC. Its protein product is CASSPAVAYRNEQYF.

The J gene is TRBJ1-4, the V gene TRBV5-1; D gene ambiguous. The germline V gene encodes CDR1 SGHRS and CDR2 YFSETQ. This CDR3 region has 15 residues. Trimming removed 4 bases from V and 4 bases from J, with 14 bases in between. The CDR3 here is CASSPGGSGNEKLFF. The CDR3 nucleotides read TGCGCCAGCAGCCCGGGCGGGTCTGGTAATGAAAAACTGTTTTTT.

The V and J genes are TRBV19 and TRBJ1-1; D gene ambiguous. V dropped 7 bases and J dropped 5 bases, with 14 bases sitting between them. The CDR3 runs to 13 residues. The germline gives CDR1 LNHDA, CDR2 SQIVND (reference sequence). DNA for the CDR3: TGTGCCAGTACCCCTTTGGGGAATACTGAAGCTTTCTTT. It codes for CASTPLGNTEAFF.

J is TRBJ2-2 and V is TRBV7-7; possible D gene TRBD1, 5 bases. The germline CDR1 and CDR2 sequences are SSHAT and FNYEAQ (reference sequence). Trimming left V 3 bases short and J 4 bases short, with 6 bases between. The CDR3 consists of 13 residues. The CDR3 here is CASSFDSTGELFF. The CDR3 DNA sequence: TGTGCCAGCAGCTTTGACAGCACCGGGGAGCTGTTTTTT.

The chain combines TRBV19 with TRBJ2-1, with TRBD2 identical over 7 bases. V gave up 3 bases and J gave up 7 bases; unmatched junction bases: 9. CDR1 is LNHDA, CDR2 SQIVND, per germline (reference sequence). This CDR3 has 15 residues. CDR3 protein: CASSIRGLVGNEQFF. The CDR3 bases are TGTGCCAGTAGTATTCGAGGACTAGTAGGAAATGAGCAGTTCTTC.

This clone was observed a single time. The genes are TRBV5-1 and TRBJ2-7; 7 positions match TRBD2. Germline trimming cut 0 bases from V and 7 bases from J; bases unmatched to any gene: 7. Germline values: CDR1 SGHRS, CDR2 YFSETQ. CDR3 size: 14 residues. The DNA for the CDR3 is TGCGCCAGCAGCTTGGTGGGGCCGGGGGGAGAGCAGTACTTC. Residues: CASSLVGPGGEQYF.

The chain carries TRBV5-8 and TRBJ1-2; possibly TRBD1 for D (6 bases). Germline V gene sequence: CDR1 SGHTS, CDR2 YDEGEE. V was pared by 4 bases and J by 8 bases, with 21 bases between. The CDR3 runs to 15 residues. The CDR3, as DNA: TGTGCCAGCAGCCGTCAAGGACAGACGAGGAGCGGCTACACCTTC. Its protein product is CASSRQGQTRSGYTF.

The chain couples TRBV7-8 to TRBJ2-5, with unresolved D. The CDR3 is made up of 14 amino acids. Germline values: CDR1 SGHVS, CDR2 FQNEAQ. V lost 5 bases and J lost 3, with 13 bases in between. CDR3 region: CASSPQKGKETQYF. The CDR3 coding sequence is TGTGCCAGCAGCCCCCAGAAGGGAAAAGAGACCCAGTACTTC. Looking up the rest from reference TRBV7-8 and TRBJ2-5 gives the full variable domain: GAGVSQSPRYKVAKRGQDVALRCDPISGHVSLFWYQQALGQGPEFLTYFQNEAQLDKSGLPSDRFFAERPEGSVSTLKIQRTQQEDSAVYLCASSPQKGKETQYFGPGTRLLVL.

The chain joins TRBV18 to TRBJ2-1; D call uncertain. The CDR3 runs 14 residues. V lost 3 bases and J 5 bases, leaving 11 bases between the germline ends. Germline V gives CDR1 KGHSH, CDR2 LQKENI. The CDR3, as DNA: TGTGCCAGCTCACCGTATGGTTCTAACAATGAGCAGTTCTTC. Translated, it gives CASSPYGSNNEQFF.

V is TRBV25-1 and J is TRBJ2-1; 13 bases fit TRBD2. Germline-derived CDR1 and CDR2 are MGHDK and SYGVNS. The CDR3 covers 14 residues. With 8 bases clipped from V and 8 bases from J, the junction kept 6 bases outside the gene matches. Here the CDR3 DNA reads TGTGCCAGCTGGTTACTAGCGGGAGGGGATGAGCAGTTCTTC. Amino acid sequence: CASWLLAGGDEQFF.

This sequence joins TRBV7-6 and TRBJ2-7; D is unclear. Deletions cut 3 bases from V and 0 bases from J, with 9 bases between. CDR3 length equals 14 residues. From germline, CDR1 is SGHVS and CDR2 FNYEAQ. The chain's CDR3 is CASSFSTHSYEQYF. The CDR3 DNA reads TGTGCCAGCAGCTTTTCCACTCACTCCTACGAGCAGTACTTC. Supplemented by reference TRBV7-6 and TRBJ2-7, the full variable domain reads GAGVSQSPRYKVTKRGQDVALRCDPISGHVSLYWYRQALGQGPEFLTYFNYEAQQDKSGLPNDRFSAERPEGSISTLTIQRTEQRDSAMYRCASSFSTHSYEQYFGPGTRLTVT.

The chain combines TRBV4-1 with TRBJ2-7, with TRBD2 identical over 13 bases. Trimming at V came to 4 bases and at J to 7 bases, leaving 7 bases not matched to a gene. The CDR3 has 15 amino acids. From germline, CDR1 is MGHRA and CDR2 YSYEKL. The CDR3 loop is CASSLGLAGVGEQYF. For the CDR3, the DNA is TGCGCCAGCAGCCTTGGACTAGCGGGAGTAGGAGAGCAGTACTTC.

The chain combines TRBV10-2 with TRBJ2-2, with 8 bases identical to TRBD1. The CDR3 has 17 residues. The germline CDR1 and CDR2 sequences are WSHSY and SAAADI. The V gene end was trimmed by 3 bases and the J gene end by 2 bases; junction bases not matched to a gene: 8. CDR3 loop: CASSDRQGMINTGELFF. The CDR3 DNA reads TGCGCCAGCAGTGACCGACAGGGGATGATAAACACCGGGGAGCTGTTTTTT.

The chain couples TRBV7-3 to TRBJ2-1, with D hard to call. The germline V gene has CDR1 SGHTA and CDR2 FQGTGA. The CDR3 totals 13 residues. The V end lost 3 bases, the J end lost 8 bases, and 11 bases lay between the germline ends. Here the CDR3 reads CASSLDRVDEQFF. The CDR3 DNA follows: TGTGCCAGCAGCTTGGACCGGGTGGATGAGCAGTTCTTC.

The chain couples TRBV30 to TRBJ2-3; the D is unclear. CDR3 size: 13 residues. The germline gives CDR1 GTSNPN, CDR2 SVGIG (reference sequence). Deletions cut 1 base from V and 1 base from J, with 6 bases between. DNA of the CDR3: TGTGCCTGGAGTGGCGCGGGCACAGATACGCAGTATTTT. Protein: CAWSGAGTDTQYF.

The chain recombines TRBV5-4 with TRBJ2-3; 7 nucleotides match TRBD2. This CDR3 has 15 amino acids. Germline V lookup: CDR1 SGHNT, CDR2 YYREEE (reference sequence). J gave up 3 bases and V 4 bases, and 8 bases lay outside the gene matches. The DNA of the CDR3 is TGTGCCAGCAGCCGACAGACTAGCAGTACAGATACGCAGTATTTT. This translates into CASSRQTSSTDTQYF.

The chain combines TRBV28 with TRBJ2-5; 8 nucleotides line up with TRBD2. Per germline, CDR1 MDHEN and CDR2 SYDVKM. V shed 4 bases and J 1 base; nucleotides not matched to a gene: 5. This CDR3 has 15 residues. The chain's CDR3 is CASSYGAGAQETQYF. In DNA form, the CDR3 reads TGTGCCAGCAGTTATGGAGCGGGAGCCCAAGAGACCCAGTACTTC.

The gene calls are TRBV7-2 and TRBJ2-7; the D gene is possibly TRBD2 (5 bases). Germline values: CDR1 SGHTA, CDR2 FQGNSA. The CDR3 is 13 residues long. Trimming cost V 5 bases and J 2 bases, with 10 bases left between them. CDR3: CASSPHGAYEQYF. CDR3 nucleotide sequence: TGTGCCAGCAGCCCTCACGGGGCCTACGAGCAGTACTTC.

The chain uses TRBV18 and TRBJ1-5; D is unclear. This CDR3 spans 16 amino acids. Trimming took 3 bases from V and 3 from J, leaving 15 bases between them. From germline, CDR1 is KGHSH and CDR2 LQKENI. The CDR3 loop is CASSPVGEVSNQPQHF. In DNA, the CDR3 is TGTGCCAGCTCACCCGTCGGGGAAGTCTCCAATCAGCCCCAGCATTTT.

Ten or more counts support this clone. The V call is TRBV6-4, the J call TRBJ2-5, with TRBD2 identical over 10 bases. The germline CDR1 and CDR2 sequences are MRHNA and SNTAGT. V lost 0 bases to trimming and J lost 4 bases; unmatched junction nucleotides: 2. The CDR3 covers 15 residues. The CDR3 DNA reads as TGTGCCAGCAGTGACTCAGCGGGAGGGCCAGAGACCCAGTACTTC. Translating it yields CASSDSAGGPETQYF.

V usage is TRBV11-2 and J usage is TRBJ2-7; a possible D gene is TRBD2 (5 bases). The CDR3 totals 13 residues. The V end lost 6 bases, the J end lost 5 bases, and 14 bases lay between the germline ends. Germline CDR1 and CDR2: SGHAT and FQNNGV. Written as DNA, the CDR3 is TGTGCCAGCAGTCGGAGAGTGAGGGACGAGCAGTACTTC. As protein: CASSRRVRDEQYF.

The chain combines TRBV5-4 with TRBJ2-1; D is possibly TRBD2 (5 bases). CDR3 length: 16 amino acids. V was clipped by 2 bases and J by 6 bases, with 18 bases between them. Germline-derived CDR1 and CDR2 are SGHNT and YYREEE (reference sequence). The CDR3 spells CASSFQLANPSNEQFF. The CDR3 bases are TGTGCCAGCAGCTTCCAGCTAGCAAATCCCTCCAATGAGCAGTTCTTC.